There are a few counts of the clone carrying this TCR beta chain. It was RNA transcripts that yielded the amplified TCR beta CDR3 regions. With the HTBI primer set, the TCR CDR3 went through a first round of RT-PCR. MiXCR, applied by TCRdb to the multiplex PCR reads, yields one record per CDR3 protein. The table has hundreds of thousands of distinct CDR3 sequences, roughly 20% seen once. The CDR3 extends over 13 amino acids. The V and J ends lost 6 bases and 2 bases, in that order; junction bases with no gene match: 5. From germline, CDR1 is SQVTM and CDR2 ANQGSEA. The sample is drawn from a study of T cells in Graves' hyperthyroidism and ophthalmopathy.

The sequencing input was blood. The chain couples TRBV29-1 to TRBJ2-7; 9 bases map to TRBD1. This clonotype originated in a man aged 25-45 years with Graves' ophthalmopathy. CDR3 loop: CSVRTGDTYEQYF. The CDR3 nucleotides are TGCAGCGTCCGGACAGGGGACACCTACGAGCAGTACTTC.